The entry that follows covers one TCR beta chain sequence. Its antigen is unidentified. The data originate from a study of T cell responses to AZD1222 COVID-19 vaccine. Study summary: Pooling covered second doses at about 4 or about 12 weeks. Findings and limits, study-wide: Mostly white British, mostly female donors; authors suggested clonal diversity may be underestimated. At baseline, seropositivity was found in only six or seven AZD1222 recipients.

The ends were cut back, 10 bases at V and 3 bases at J, with 12 bases in the middle. This CDR3 has 12 residues. Germline CDR1 reads LNHDA; CDR2 reads SQIVND (reference sequence). Sequencing was performed with immunoSEQ multiplex PCR; in TCRdb, only in-frame clones are kept and a portion is missing. The table records 110,000 to 150,000 clones, more than 90% of them present only once. The sequencing here drew on peripheral blood, taken on day 0 of AZD1222 vaccination. This TCR came from an adult in good health. The chain is built from TRBV19 and TRBJ1-2; maybe TRBD1 (6 bases). CDR3 region: CATSDSHYGYTF. The CDR3 DNA sequence: TGTGCCACCTCGGACAGCCACTATGGCTACACCTTC.